The source of this T cell receptor (beta chain) is a study of T-cell memory formation after mild COVID-19. Study results and caveats: Memory cells collected pre-infection included some clones that later responded, suggesting cross-reactive memory joined. Among clones peaking at day 37 in the second wave, SARS-CoV-2 specificity remained unconfirmed. Later expanders leaned toward CD4+, whereas clones contracting from day 15 to 85 were balanced CD4/CD8.

The CDR3 extends over 13 amino acids. Per germline, CDR1 GTSNPN and CDR2 SVGIG (reference sequence). J lost 4 bases, V lost 2 bases, and 4 bases had no gene match. Concerning this clonotype: What it binds is not known.

5'RACE with constant-segment primers built TCRalpha and TCRbeta cDNA libraries with UMIs. One entry per CDR3 protein, called by TCRdb with MiXCR from the 5' RACE reads. The repertoire holds approximately 450,000 distinct CDR3 sequences, with about 18% as singletons. The chain employs TRBV30 and TRBJ1-2; 7 nucleotides match TRBD1. The clonotype was recovered from an adult woman who had mild COVID-19 (a few samples of this study predate the infection). Cell type and time point are not known. The material sequenced was PBMCs or a T cell subset sorted from them (not recorded which). The DNA of the CDR3 is TGTGCCTGGAGTTTCTCAGGGGGCTATGGCTACACCTTC. This translates into CAWSFSGGYGYTF.